Listed below are T cell receptor beta chains from one sample, sequenced in a study of long-term antiretroviral therapy in people with HIV. Clones were sequenced by immunoSEQ multiplex PCR, and TCRdb holds only the in-frame ones, with some missing. The profile shows roughly 40,000 clones, around nine tenths of them singletons. Sequencing used unsorted PBMCs, obtained just before starting antiretroviral therapy. These receptors were collected from a woman aged 18-35 years with HIV. Both conserved end residues are part of each CDR3. D genes are given only for firm matches. A row's size may be missing; if present it is once, few, many or a size class.

v_gene: TRBV6-6; j_gene: TRBJ1-5; abundance: -; d_gene: TRBD1; CDR3nt: TGTGCCAGCAGTCCTCAACAGGGGCATCAGCCCCAGCATTTT; CDR3aa: CASSPQQGHQPQHF
v_gene: TRBV4-3; j_gene: TRBJ1-5; abundance: -; d_gene: -; CDR3nt: TGCGCCAGCAGCCAAGATCTCGGGGGGGCTCACAATCAGCCCCAGCATTTT; CDR3aa: CASSQDLGGAHNQPQHF
v_gene: TRBV2; j_gene: TRBJ1-1; abundance: -; d_gene: -; CDR3nt: TGTGCCAGCAGTGAAGAGTCGCCTAGAATGAACACTGAAGCTTTCTTT; CDR3aa: CASSEESPRMNTEAFF
v_gene: TRBV27; j_gene: TRBJ2-7; abundance: -; d_gene: TRBD2; CDR3nt: TGTGCCAGCAGTTTAACACTAGCGGGAACCCCTGAGCAGTACTTC; CDR3aa: CASSLTLAGTPEQYF
v_gene: TRBV7-2; j_gene: TRBJ1-1; abundance: -; d_gene: -; CDR3nt: TGTGCCAGCAGCCCACAGGGTCCGCGTTCCGGAAACACTGAAGCTTTCTTT; CDR3aa: CASSPQGPRSGNTEAFF
v_gene: TRBV2; j_gene: TRBJ2-3; abundance: -; d_gene: -; CDR3nt: TGTGCCAGCAGTGACGAGGGCAGTAGCACAGATACGCAGTATTTT; CDR3aa: CASSDEGSSTDTQYF
v_gene: TRBV4-3; j_gene: TRBJ1-5; abundance: -; d_gene: -; CDR3nt: TGCGCCAGCAGCCAAGATAGGGGTCAGCCCCAGCATTTT; CDR3aa: CASSQDRGQPQHF
v_gene: TRBV19; j_gene: TRBJ2-6; abundance: -; d_gene: -; CDR3nt: TGTGCCAGTAGCAGGGACTTGGGGGGCTCTGGGGCCAACGTCCTGACTTTC; CDR3aa: CASSRDLGGSGANVLTF
v_gene: TRBV7-9; j_gene: TRBJ1-5; abundance: -; d_gene: TRBD1; CDR3nt: TGTGCCAGCAGCTTTGGGACAGGGGGTTATAAGTTGAGCAATCAGCCCCAGCATTTT; CDR3aa: CASSFGTGGYKLSNQPQHF
v_gene: TRBV20-1; j_gene: TRBJ1-2; abundance: few; d_gene: -; CDR3nt: TGCAGTGCTAGCAGCGGCTACACCTTC; CDR3aa: CSASSGYTF
v_gene: TRBV28; j_gene: TRBJ1-1; abundance: -; d_gene: -; CDR3nt: TGTGCCAGCAGTTTTCAGGGGCGGAGCACTGAAGCTTTCTTT; CDR3aa: CASSFQGRSTEAFF
v_gene: TRBV7-9; j_gene: TRBJ2-4; abundance: -; d_gene: TRBD1; CDR3nt: TGTGCCAGCAGCACGCCCCTCGGGACAGATGTGCGAAACATTCAGTACTTC; CDR3aa: CASSTPLGTDVRNIQYF
v_gene: TRBV7-9; j_gene: TRBJ2-7; abundance: -; d_gene: TRBD2; CDR3nt: TGTGCCAGCAGCCGCGGACGCGAGCGGGAGGATCTGTACTTC; CDR3aa: CASSRGREREDLYF
v_gene: TRBV9; j_gene: TRBJ2-3; abundance: -; d_gene: -; CDR3nt: TGTGCCAGCAGCCCCTTCGGGGCTTCGGCGGCTCATGGGAGCGAGACCACAGATACGCAGTATTTT; CDR3aa: CASSPFGASAAHGSETTDTQYF